The source of this TCR beta chain is a study of sequential checkpoint blockade in melanoma (dated by TCRdb to the late 2010s). About the full investigation: Patients were assigned by 1:1 randomization to either first-line nivolumab followed by ipilimumab (arm A) or ipilimumab followed by nivolumab (arm B). Maintenance nivolumab was given following each of the two trial sequences. DNA from roughly 94 melanoma tumor samples collected before treatment underwent TCRbeta immunosequencing. Around 20 patients had matched tumor biopsies taken before treatment and at week 13, after single-agent nivolumab (arm A) or ipilimumab (arm B). About 80% of the matched tumor biopsy pairs taken before and after treatment were from the same lesion. What the study reported, not specific to this receptor: Validation of the response-prediction model combining TCR metrics and mutation burden is needed in larger, independent patient cohorts. Small sample sizes and reduced statistical power limited the within-arm analyses of tumor T-cell fraction. In the nivolumab-first arm (arm A), pretreatment tumor TIL clonality was associated with response (P = .04). Tumor T-cell fraction and clonality were correlated with PD-L1 staining and CD8+ T-cell counts, but not with mutational load. Patients with increases in tumor T-cell fraction and clonality by week 13 were approximately 30 times more likely to achieve clinical benefit.

V loses 5 bases of germline sequence and J loses 8 bases, and the interval between the two ends is 12 bases. CDR1 LNHDA and CDR2 SQIVND are derived from the germline V gene (reference sequence). The CDR3 starts with the cysteine, ends with the phenylalanine, and has 13 residues. CDR3 DNA is the only sequence kept; it has 39 bases, read in frame from the first base. For this clone: What this receptor recognizes is not known. Base qualities are not provided; no much larger clone lies one nucleotide away.

The immunoSEQ Assay was used to immunosequence TCRbeta CDR3 regions from genomic DNA. Before high-throughput sequencing, genomic DNA was amplified using bias-controlled multiplex PCR. On the study's bioinformatics: To quantify the absolute abundance of each unique TCRbeta CDR3 region, the sequences were collapsed and filtered. Clonality was defined as 1 minus Pielou's evenness and was calculated using productive rearrangements only. Tumor T-cell fraction was computed by normalizing TCRbeta template counts to usable DNA, estimated from several housekeeping genes. Clones with significantly greater frequencies in on-treatment versus baseline samples were identified using a previously published method. What TCRdb holds here is the immuneACCESS table cut down to in-frame rearrangements. Part of the clones is not present; checked against another copy, under half of the missing clones reflect an unresolved V gene, and the others are unexplained. The DNA gave D and trimming, while V, J and clone size come from that table. The sample yields 6,000 to 9,500 clones; about 28% were counted once. Less than 6.5% of the sample is held by the ten biggest clonotypes.

The intended sense of this specimen's treatment or condition label: randomized to nivolumab then ipilimumab (arm A) or the reverse (arm B). None of the trial patients had been given prior DNA-damaging chemotherapy. The samples were obtained from melanoma patients enrolled in CheckMate 064, an open-label, randomized phase II trial testing sequential checkpoint blockade. Tumor TCR sequencing used genomic DNA from formalin-fixed paraffin-embedded (FFPE) tissue samples. Specimen: tumor tissue (inferred from file names), collected from a patient given nivolumab and ipilimumab in sequence. The TCR originated in a human donor with melanoma. Recombination linked TRBV19 to TRBJ1-4; TRBD1 might be the D gene, on 6 matching bases. The DNA reads as follows: TGTGCCAGTAGTTACTACAGGGAGGAAAAACTGTTTTTT. Translated, it gives CASSYYREEKLFF.